This T cell receptor (beta chain) was sequenced for a study of blood T cell repertoires in COVID-19. Study-wide context: From the United States, Italy and Spain came samples of acute and convalescent COVID-19. PBMCs, B-cell-depleted T cells, or T cells were the source of the cDNA or gDNA that made up the material.

With 4 bases clipped from V and 8 bases from J, the junction kept 9 bases outside the gene matches. Germline CDR1 and CDR2: LNHDA and SQIVND (reference sequence). The CDR3 sequence is 15 residues long. Authors' analysis steps: Estimates of nucleated cell counts were drawn from the amplification of reference gene primers. Generated by immunoSEQ multiplex PCR, the TCRdb table keeps only in-frame clones and is missing some. The V and J calls and the clone size are those of that table, but D and trimming were determined from the DNA. The repertoire holds 110,000 to 150,000 clones, 80% seen once, with about 3.5% in the top ten.

V is TRBV19 and J is TRBJ2-4; 9 bases are a match to TRBD1. Sequencing was carried out using peripheral blood. This TCR came from a man between 65 and 80 years old who had recovered from COVID-19. The CDR3 is CASSTEQGALDIQYF. CDR3 DNA: TGTGCCAGTAGTACCGAACAGGGGGCTTTGGACATTCAGTACTTC.